These 11 T cell receptor beta chains originate from one sample sequenced in a study of blood T cell repertoires in COVID-19. Sequencing used immunoSEQ multiplex PCR; TCRdb keeps in-frame clones, though not all of them. This table holds about 270,000 clones, more than 75% found once. Sample: peripheral blood. The receptors were gathered from a man in his forties who had recovered from COVID-19.

The chain has TRBV3-1 (or the pseudogene TRBV3-2) and TRBJ2-5; TRBD1 aligns across 9 bases. Germline V gene lookup returns CDR1 LGHDT and CDR2 YNNKEL (reference sequence). Trimming removed 3 bases from V and 4 bases from J; junction bases left unmatched: 12. The CDR3 sequence is 17 residues long. This CDR3 reads CASSHRTGGAQRETQYF. The DNA for the CDR3 is TGTGCCAGCAGCCACCGTACAGGGGGCGCCCAGAGAGAGACCCAGTACTTC.

The chain employs TRBV27 and TRBJ2-7; the match to TRBD2 covers 10 bases. Per germline, CDR1 MNHEY and CDR2 SMNVEV (reference sequence). The CDR3 has 15 amino acids. Losses at the gene ends were 5 bases for V and 5 bases for J; bases not matched to a gene: 9. The CDR3 nucleotides are TGTGCCAGCAGTAGAATAGCGGGAGGAAGGGACGAGCAGTACTTC. Its protein product is CASSRIAGGRDEQYF.

The chain combines TRBV28 with TRBJ1-1; tentative D call: TRBD1 (6 bases). V was shortened by 6 bases and J by 6 bases, with 14 bases between the two germline ends. Germline CDR1 reads MDHEN; CDR2 reads SYDVKM. This CDR3 spans 13 amino acids. The DNA of the CDR3 is TGTGCCAGCAGACACCACAGGGTCGCTGAAGCTTTCTTT. Translated, it gives CASRHHRVAEAFF.

The chain recombines TRBV23-1 with TRBJ1-2; D not certain. TRBV23-1 is an open reading frame whose function is uncertain. CDR3 length: 13 residues. V dropped 7 bases and J dropped 5 bases, with 14 bases sitting between them. The CDR3 spells CASTPRDLYGYTF. In DNA, the CDR3 is TGCGCCAGCACTCCTCGGGATTTATATGGCTACACCTTC.

V is TRBV6-5 and J is TRBJ1-2; 7 bases are a match to TRBD1. This CDR3 region has 14 residues. The V gene end was trimmed by 6 bases and the J gene end by 10 bases; junction bases not matched to a gene: 14. Germline CDR1 reads MNHEY; CDR2 reads SVGAGI. The DNA of the CDR3 is TGTGCCAGCAGCCGAAGCGGACAGGCCTTTGACTACACCTTC. Its translation is CASSRSGQAFDYTF.

The chain carries TRBV18 and TRBJ2-1, with D possibly being TRBD2 (5 bases). V lost 2 bases and J lost 9, with 11 bases in between. Germline V CDR1 and CDR2: KGHSH, LQKENI. The CDR3 spans 13 residues. This CDR3 reads CASSPDRGGEQFF. CDR3 DNA sequence: TGTGCCAGCTCACCAGACCGGGGTGGTGAGCAGTTCTTC.

J is TRBJ1-3 and V is TRBV11-2; D unresolved. CDR3 length: 17 amino acids. Germline V lookup: CDR1 SGHAT, CDR2 FQNNGV. V dropped 5 bases and J dropped 4 bases, with 21 bases sitting between them. CDR3 protein: CASSPRVRQAEGNTIYF. CDR3 sequence (DNA): TGTGCCAGCAGCCCGAGAGTTCGGCAGGCCGAGGGAAACACCATATATTTT. The full variable domain, completed using reference TRBV11-2 and TRBJ1-3, is EAGVAQSPRYKIIEKRQSVAFWCNPISGHATLYWYQQILGQGPKLLIQFQNNGVVDDSQLPKDRFSAERLKGVDSTLKIQPAKLEDSAVYLCASSPRVRQAEGNTIYFGEGSWLTVV.

This chain joins TRBV4-2 and TRBJ2-4, with TRBD2 matching over 13 bases. The germline V gene encodes CDR1 LGHNA and CDR2 YNFKEQ. The CDR3 extends over 19 amino acids. J gave up 0 bases and V 4 bases, and 9 bases lay outside the gene matches. The CDR3 DNA follows: TGTGCCAGCAGCCGTTACGGGACTAGCGGGGAGGGAGCCAAAAACATTCAGTACTTC. This gives the protein CASSRYGTSGEGAKNIQYF.

This clone is a singleton in its sample. This chain uses TRBV7-7 with TRBJ2-1, with TRBD1 matching over 8 bases. The V segment lost 5 bases and the J segment 4 bases; nucleotides outside the gene matches: 13. Per germline, CDR1 SSHAT and CDR2 FNYEAQ (reference sequence). The CDR3 runs 17 residues. The CDR3 DNA reads as TGTGCCAGCAGCCCTTTCCACCCGGACAGGGAGTACAATGAGCAGTTCTTC. Its translation is CASSPFHPDREYNEQFF.

V is TRBV5-1 and J is TRBJ1-2; a weak D match, TRBD1 (5 bases). The CDR3 loop spans 15 amino acids. Trimming left V 3 bases short and J 2 bases short, with 14 bases between. Germline CDR1 SGHRS, CDR2 YFSETQ. The CDR3 DNA reads TGCGCCAGCAGCTCAACTACGGGGGGGAACTATGGCTACACCTTC. Encoded protein: CASSSTTGGNYGYTF. Drawing the rest from reference TRBV5-1 and TRBJ1-2, the complete variable domain is KAGVTQTPRYLIKTRGQQVTLSCSPISGHRSVSWYQQTPGQGLQFLFEYFSETQRNKGNFPGRFSGRQFSNSRSEMNVSTLELGDSALYLCASSSTTGGNYGYTFGSGTRLTVV.

Only one count was recorded for this clone. The chain links TRBV6-5 to TRBJ1-2; D is undetermined. The germline V and J ends were trimmed by 2 bases and 8 bases, with 12 bases remaining between them. Germline V gives CDR1 MNHEY, CDR2 SVGAGI. This CDR3 is 13 amino acids long. CDR3 sequence (DNA): TGTGCCAGCAGTTACAGCAGGTACGACGGCTACACCTTC. This sequence encodes CASSYSRYDGYTF.